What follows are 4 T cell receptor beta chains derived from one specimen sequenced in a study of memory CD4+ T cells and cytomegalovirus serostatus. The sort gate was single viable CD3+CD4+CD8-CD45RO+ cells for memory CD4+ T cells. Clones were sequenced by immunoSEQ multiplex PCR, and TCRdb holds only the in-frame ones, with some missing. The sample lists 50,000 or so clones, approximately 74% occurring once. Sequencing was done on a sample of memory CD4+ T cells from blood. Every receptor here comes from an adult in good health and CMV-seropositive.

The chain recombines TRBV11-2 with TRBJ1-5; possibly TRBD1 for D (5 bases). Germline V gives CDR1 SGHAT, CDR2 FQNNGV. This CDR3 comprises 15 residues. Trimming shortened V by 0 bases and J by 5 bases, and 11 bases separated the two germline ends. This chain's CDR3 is CASSLDRVNHQPQHF. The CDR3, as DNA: TGTGCCAGCAGCTTAGACAGGGTAAACCATCAGCCCCAGCATTTT.

In nucleotides, the CDR3 is TGTGCCAGCAGTGAACCGGAGGCAGGGTCCATCTCCTACGAGCAGTACTTC. Its translation: CASSEPEAGSISYEQYF. This rearrangement joins TRBV2 to TRBJ2-7; D tentatively fits TRBD1 or TRBD2 (5 bases each). Trimming shortened V by 2 bases and J by 0 bases, and 17 bases separated the two germline ends. CDR3 length equals 17 residues. In germline, CDR1 is SNHLY, CDR2 FYNNEI.

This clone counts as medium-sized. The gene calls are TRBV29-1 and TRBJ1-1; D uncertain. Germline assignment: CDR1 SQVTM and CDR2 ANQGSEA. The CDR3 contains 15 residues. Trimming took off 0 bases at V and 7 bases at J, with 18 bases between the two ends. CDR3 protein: CSVEDMTPSGGEAFF. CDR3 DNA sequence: TGCAGCGTTGAAGATATGACCCCCAGCGGTGGTGAAGCTTTCTTT.

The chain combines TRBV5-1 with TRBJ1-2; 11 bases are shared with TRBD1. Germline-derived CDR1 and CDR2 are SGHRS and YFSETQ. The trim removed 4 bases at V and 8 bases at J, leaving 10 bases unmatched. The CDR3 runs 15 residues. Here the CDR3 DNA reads TGCGCCAGCAGCATGCGGACAGGGGGCGCGGAGGGCTACACCTTC. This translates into CASSMRTGGAEGYTF.